The 25 T cell receptor delta chains in this list originate from one sample, sequenced in a study of γδ T cells in repeated Plasmodium falciparum infection. TCRdb fed the multiplex PCR reads into CATT to redo clone calling. This sample yields under 50,000 delta-chain clones, of which over 1.5% are seen a single time; over 7% belongs to the top ten. Gammadelta T cells were flow-sorted from PBMC into Vgamma9/Vdelta2+ and Vdelta2-negative populations for bulk analysis. Sequenced material: gamma-delta T cells from blood. The receptors stem from a pool of human donors (malaria-infected and uninfected, not separated).

Many counts were recorded for this clone. The genes are TRDV1 and TRDJ1, with 12 bases aligning to TRDD3. No J segment appears in TCRdb, so it was assigned here by matching the sequence to germline. Germline lookup yields CDR1 TSWWSYY and CDR2 QGS. The J segment lost 4 bases and the V segment lost 1 base, leaving 19 bases of the junction unmatched. CDR3 length: 21 amino acids. Here the CDR3 reads CALGEPSLPTYWGIPVDKLIF. CDR3 in DNA: TGTGCTCTTGGGGAACCAAGCCTTCCTACGTACTGGGGGATACCGGTCGATAAACTCATCTTT.

There are many counts of this clone. The chain is built from TRDV1 and TRDJ1; 9 bases are shared with TRDD3. CDR3 length equals 19 residues. Per the germline V gene, CDR1 is TSWWSYY and CDR2 is QGS. V gave up 2 bases and J gave up 8 bases; unmatched junction bases: 21. In DNA form, the CDR3 reads TGTGCTCTTGGGGAAGTCAAGCGAAAGGAAGTAACTGGGGGAAAAAAACTCATCTTT. Amino acid sequence: CALGEVKRKEVTGGKKLIF.

As regards this clone: TCRdb's protein for this DNA is that of a much larger clone and differs from the translation at residue 16, likely a read error; the protein shown is the DNA translation. The chain recombines TRDV1 with TRDJ1; 13 nucleotides match TRDD3. The J gene was not available in TCRdb and was assigned here by matching the DNA to germline segments. V lost 3 bases and J lost 0; bases outside the gene matches: 28. The CDR3 totals 25 residues. Germline assignment: CDR1 TSWWSYY and CDR2 QGS. CDR3 sequence: CALGDEPSYRYWGIRRSAYTDKLIF. For the CDR3, the DNA is TGTGCTCTTGGGGATGAACCTTCCTACCGTTACTGGGGGATACGCCGGTCGGCGTACACCGATAAACTCATCTTT.

To note about this clone: The protein held in TCRdb is that of a much larger clone and does not match this DNA's translation at residue 3, likely because of a read error; the protein shown is translated from the DNA. V and J are TRDV3 and TRDJ1; D possibly corresponds to TRDD2 (5 bases). The J gene, absent from TCRdb, was called here by matching the DNA to germline. V gave up 5 bases and J gave up 0 bases, with 37 bases separating them. The CDR3 is 21 residues long. In germline, CDR1 is TVYSNPD, CDR2 GDNSRS (reference sequence). Written as DNA, the CDR3 is TGTGCCGATAATAAACCTCCCCCTTCATCTACCGGCCAGGGGTACACCGATAAACTCATCTTT. This gives the protein CADNKPPPSSTGQGYTDKLIF.

This clone turned up a few times. The protein recorded in TCRdb matches a much larger clone and deviates from this DNA's translation at residue 12, suggesting a read error; the protein here is obtained by translating the DNA. V gene TRDV1 combines with J gene TRDJ1; no clear D. In the absence of a J gene in TCRdb, the DNA was matched to germline to assign it here. The CDR3 spans 16 residues. Per germline, CDR1 TSWWSYY and CDR2 QGS. CDR3 loop: CALGDPLTGYTGKLIF. The CDR3 nucleotides read TGTGCTCTTGGGGACCCATTAACCGGGTACACCGGTAAACTCATCTTT.

This clone was counted a few times. TCRdb's protein for this DNA is that of a much larger clone and differs from the translation at residue 15, likely a read error; the protein shown is the DNA translation. CDR3 sequence: CACDLLGDTDTDKLTF. The CDR3, as DNA: TGTGCCTGTGATCTACTGGGGGATACGGACACCGATAAACTCACCTTT. V gene assignment gives TRDV2, but the J gene was left uncalled; the DNA was not compared with TRDD3, the D call given in the table. Germline V CDR1 and CDR2: GEAIGNYY, EKD. The CDR3 runs 16 residues.

This clone was picked up a small number of times. This DNA's translation and the protein TCRdb lists, from a much larger clone, do not match at residue 19, likely due to a read error; the protein shown is translated from the DNA. The J gene is TRDJ1, the V gene TRDV1, with 10 bases fitting TRDD3. Germline V gene sequence: CDR1 TSWWSYY, CDR2 QGS. CDR3 length: 23 residues. The CDR3 DNA reads TGTGCTCTTGGGGAACTAGCCCATCAAATTGGAGATGGGGGATACCAACCCACCAATAAACTCATCTTT. Protein: CALGELAHQIGDGGYQPTNKLIF.

In the case of this clone: A far larger clone is one base from this, pointing to a likely read error. Other DNA sequences in this specimen translate into the identical CDR3. The chain recombines TRDV1 with TRDJ1; 12 positions match TRDD3. The germline V gene encodes CDR1 TSWWSYY and CDR2 QGS. The CDR3 covers 17 residues. CDR3 nucleotides: TGTGCTCTCGGGGAAGAGGGTCTACTGGGGGATACCATAAGACTCATCTTT. Translated: CALGEEGLLGDTIRLIF.

Points on this clone: TCRdb lists the protein of a much larger clone for this DNA, which differs at residue 8, so this is likely a read error; the protein given here is translated from the DNA itself. The chain uses TRDV1 and TRDJ1; D unresolved. No J gene is reported in TCRdb; it was inferred here by comparing the DNA with germline. The CDR3 runs to 19 residues. V was shortened by 6 bases and J by 0 bases, with 26 bases between the two germline ends. Germline assignment: CDR1 TSWWSYY and CDR2 QGS. The DNA of the CDR3 is TGTGCTCTTGGTCGTCCCCTTGCCGGGACCAAACCTTACACCGATAAACTCATCTTT. The encoded protein is CALGRPLAGTKPYTDKLIF.

This clone occurred many times. A far larger clone is a single base away, which makes a read error likely. Other DNA sequences of this sample code for an identical CDR3. V and J are TRDV2 and TRDJ1; no clear D. The germline V gene encodes CDR1 GEAIGNYY and CDR2 EKD. The CDR3 has 12 amino acids. The CDR3 nucleotides read TGTGCCTGTGGGACCTGTACCGATAAACTAATCTTT. Protein product: CACGTCTDKLIF.

This clone has a handful of counts. Translating this DNA gives a protein that differs at residue 14 from the TCRdb one, which belongs to a much larger clone; a read error is likely, and the protein shown is this translation. The chain links TRDV1 to TRDJ3; TRDD3 agrees at 10 bases. The J gene was not available in TCRdb and was assigned here by matching the DNA to germline segments. The CDR3 sequence is 19 residues long. Germline CDR1 reads TSWWSYY; CDR2 reads QGS. Here the CDR3 DNA reads TGTGCTCTTGGGGAATTCTGGGGGATATTTTCCTGGGACGCCCGACAGATGTTTTTC. Translating gives CALGEFWGIFSWDARQMFF.

With regard to this clone: Since a far larger clone is one base different, this is likely a read error. The sample has other DNA sequences that encode this CDR3 too. The V and J genes are TRDV1 and TRDJ1; D gene unclear. The J gene was not available in TCRdb and was assigned here by matching the DNA to germline segments. Germline V gene sequence: CDR1 TSWWSYY, CDR2 QGS. V was clipped by 4 bases and J by 0 bases, with 18 bases between them. The CDR3 totals 17 residues. The CDR3: CALGGPSLVPYTDKLIF. The CDR3 DNA reads as TGTGCTCTTGGGGGGCCTAGCTTAGTGCCGTACACCGATAAACTCATCTTT.

This clone was seen a handful of times. TCRdb assigns this DNA the protein of a much larger clone, which departs from its translation at residue 13; this likely reflects a read error, and the protein shown comes from translating the DNA. This sequence joins TRDV1 and TRDJ1; 9 nucleotides match TRDD3. In the absence of a J gene in TCRdb, the DNA was matched to germline to assign it here. The germline V gene has CDR1 TSWWSYY and CDR2 QGS. This CDR3 contains 17 residues. The CDR3 is CALGEYLGDLYTGKLIF. The CDR3 DNA sequence: TGTGCTCTTGGGGAATATCTGGGGGATCTATACACCGGTAAACTCATCTTT.

This clone was recorded many times. This rearrangement joins TRDV2 to TRDJ1, with D perhaps matching TRDD3 (6 bases). This CDR3 comprises 15 residues. Trimming pared 3 bases from V and 5 bases from J, leaving 18 bases between. Germline V lookup: CDR1 GEAIGNYY, CDR2 EKD. CDR3 nucleotides: TGTGCCTGTGACCCTGTCCCGGCTACTGGGGATAAACTCATCTTT. It encodes CACDPVPATGDKLIF.

About this clone: The protein held in TCRdb is that of a much larger clone and does not match this DNA's translation at residue 16, likely because of a read error; the protein shown is translated from the DNA. The rearrangement joins TRDV1 to TRDJ1; TRDD3 aligns across 8 bases. Trimming cost V 5 bases and J 1 base; bases outside gene matches: 27. CDR1 TSWWSYY and CDR2 QGS come from the germline V gene. The length of the CDR3 is 22 residues. The CDR3 nucleotides read TGTGCTCTTGGGTTTTCCGGCTACACACCCCTGGGGGACCGAACCTCCACCGATAAACTCATCTTT. The encoded protein is CALGFSGYTPLGDRTSTDKLIF.

This clone appeared a few times. TCRdb's protein for this DNA is that of a much larger clone and differs from the translation at residue 18, likely a read error; the protein shown is the DNA translation. This chain links TRDV1 with TRDJ1; 11 bases are a match to TRDD3. The J gene was missing in TCRdb and was found by matching the end of the DNA to germline. With 5 bases clipped from V and 3 bases from J, the junction kept 29 bases outside the gene matches. CDR1 TSWWSYY and CDR2 QGS come from the germline V gene. This CDR3 region has 23 residues. This chain's CDR3 is CALGNILGLGYWGIEAYADKLIF. The CDR3 region has the DNA TGTGCTCTTGGGAACATTCTCGGGCTCGGGTACTGGGGGATAGAGGCGTACGCCGATAAACTCATCTTT.

Many counts were recorded for this clone. The sample has other DNA sequences that encode this CDR3 too. The J gene is TRDJ1, the V gene TRDV1; tentatively, D is TRDD3 (5 bases). V lost 2 bases, J lost 7 bases, and 35 bases lay in between. The CDR3 covers 21 residues. The germline gives CDR1 TSWWSYY, CDR2 QGS. CDR3 DNA: TGTGCTCTTGGGGAAATTCGAAGAGTCTGGGCACAACTAAACCAGGACGGTAAACTCATCTTT. Residues: CALGEIRRVWAQLNQDGKLIF.

This clone showed up just a few times. The TCRdb protein, from a much larger clone, departs from this DNA's translation at residue 6, likely by read error; the protein shown derives from the DNA. J is TRDJ1 and V is TRDV3; perhaps TRDD2 as D (6 bases). TCRdb does not report a J gene; here it was assigned by matching the DNA to germline references. V dropped 3 bases and J dropped 10 bases, with 48 bases sitting between them. The CDR3 sequence is 22 residues long. The germline CDR1 and CDR2 sequences are TVYSNPD and GDNSRS (reference sequence). CDR3 loop: CAFNHPLPPSVLSNIGGWRLIF. The CDR3, as DNA: TGTGCCTTCAATCACCCTCTTCCTCCGTCGGTACTCTCAAATATCGGAGGTTGGAGACTCATCTTT.

With regard to this clone: TCRdb's entry gives the protein of a much larger clone, which mismatches this DNA's translation at residue 9, likely from a read error; the protein reported here is translated from the DNA. The chain uses TRDV1 and TRDJ1; TRDD2 is a possible D gene (6 bases). The J gene is not listed in TCRdb, so it was assigned here from a DNA match to germline. Germline V gene data show CDR1 as TSWWSYY and CDR2 as QGS. V was trimmed by 5 bases and J by 0 bases, leaving 19 bases between them. This CDR3 is built from 17 residues. The CDR3 bases are TGTGCTCTTGGGCTTCCTGCGACTGAGGGATACACCGATAAACTCATCTTT. Translated, it gives CALGLPATEGYTDKLIF.

This clone was detected a few times. TCRdb's listed protein matches a much larger clone and diverges from this DNA's translation at residue 18, likely through a read error; the protein shown comes from the DNA. This chain connects TRDV2 to TRDJ1, with TRDD3 identical over 12 bases. Germline V lookup: CDR1 GEAIGNYY, CDR2 EKD. CDR3 length equals 20 residues. The chain's CDR3 is CACDYVLGDTDGPYTDKPIF. In DNA, the CDR3 is TGTGCCTGTGACTACGTACTGGGGGATACAGACGGGCCGTACACCGATAAACCCATCTTT.

Details on this clone: A single base separates this from a much larger clone, so it may be a read error. Other DNA sequences from this sample encode an identical CDR3 as well. The J gene went uncalled, whereas the V gene is TRDV1; the table's D call TRDD3 went unverified against the DNA. Germline CDR1 and CDR2: TSWWSYY and QGS. The length of the CDR3 is 18 residues. The CDR3 here is CALGEAYPHWGIRRALIF. CDR3 coding DNA: TGTGCTCTTGGGGAAGCCTACCCCCACTGGGGGATAAGGCGAGCGCTCATCTTT.

In its sample, this clone was seen many times. Other nucleotide sequences in the sample specify the same CDR3. The V gene is TRDV1, the J gene TRDJ1, with a possible D match to TRDD2 (6 bases). The CDR3 spans 17 residues. Germline assignment: CDR1 TSWWSYY and CDR2 QGS. Trimming shortened V by 1 base and J by 0 bases, and 15 bases separated the two germline ends. CDR3 region: CALGEPPTRVYTDKLIF. The CDR3 bases are TGTGCTCTTGGGGAACCTCCTACACGGGTGTACACCGATAAACTCATCTTT.

In its sample, this clone was seen a few times. V gene TRDV1 combines with J gene TRDJ1; D gene uncertain. The germline V gene has CDR1 TSWWSYY and CDR2 QGS. The CDR3 is made up of 23 amino acids. With 0 bases removed from V and 3 bases from J, the gap between germline ends came to 35 bases. The CDR3, as DNA: TGTGCTCTTGGGGAACTATCCATTCGTGGTAGCGGGCCATACACCGGACAAGCCGATAAACTCATCTTT. It codes for CALGELSIRGSGPYTGQADKLIF.

This clone turned up a few times. With a far larger clone one base away, a read error is the likely cause. Other DNA sequences in this sample translate to the same CDR3. The chain recombines TRDV1 with TRDJ1; D is perhaps TRDD2 (6 bases). TCRdb gives no J gene; it was assigned here by matching the DNA to germline. Germline V gene lookup returns CDR1 TSWWSYY and CDR2 QGS. Trimming took 2 bases from V and 0 from J, leaving 16 bases between them. The CDR3 is 17 amino acids. Written as DNA, the CDR3 is TGTGCTCTTGGGGAAGGCTTCCTCCAGACCTACACCGATAAACTCATCTTT. It specifies CALGEGFLQTYTDKLIF.

Regarding this clone: This DNA translates differently at residue 9 from the TCRdb protein, which is that of a much larger clone; a read error is likely, and the protein shown is the DNA's own translation. The chain employs TRDV1 and TRDJ1; D may be TRDD3 (5 bases). As TCRdb names no J gene, one was assigned here on the basis of a DNA match to germline. This CDR3 has 15 residues. V was shortened by 2 bases and J by 2 bases, with 12 bases between the two germline ends. The germline V gene encodes CDR1 TSWWSYY and CDR2 QGS. The CDR3, as DNA: TGTGCTCTTGGGGAAGCGGGGGTTAGAACCGATAAACTCATCTTT. It encodes CALGEAGVRTDKLIF.